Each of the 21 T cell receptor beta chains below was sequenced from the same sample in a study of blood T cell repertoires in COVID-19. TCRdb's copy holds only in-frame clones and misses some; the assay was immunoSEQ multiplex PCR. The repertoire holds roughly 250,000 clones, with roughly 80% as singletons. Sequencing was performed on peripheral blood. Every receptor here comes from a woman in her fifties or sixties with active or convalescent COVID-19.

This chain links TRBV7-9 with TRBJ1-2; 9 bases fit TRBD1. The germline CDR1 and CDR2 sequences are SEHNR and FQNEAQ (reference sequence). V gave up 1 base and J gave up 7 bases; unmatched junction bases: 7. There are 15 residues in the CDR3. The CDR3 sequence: CASSLGTGQGIGYTF. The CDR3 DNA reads TGTGCCAGCAGCTTAGGGACGGGACAGGGTATTGGCTACACCTTC.

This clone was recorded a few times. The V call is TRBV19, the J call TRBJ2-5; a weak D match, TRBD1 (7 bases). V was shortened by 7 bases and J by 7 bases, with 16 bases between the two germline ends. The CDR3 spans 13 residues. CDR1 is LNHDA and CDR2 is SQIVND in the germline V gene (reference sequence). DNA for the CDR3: TGTGCCAGTAATCAGGGGGGCCGTGGGACCCAGTACTTC. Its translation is CASNQGGRGTQYF.

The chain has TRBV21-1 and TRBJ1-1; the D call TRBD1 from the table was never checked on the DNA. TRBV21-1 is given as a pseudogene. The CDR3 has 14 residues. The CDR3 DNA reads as TGTGCCAGCAGCTTTGGACAGGGCGTCACTGAAGCTTTCTTT. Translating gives CASSFGQGVTEAFF.

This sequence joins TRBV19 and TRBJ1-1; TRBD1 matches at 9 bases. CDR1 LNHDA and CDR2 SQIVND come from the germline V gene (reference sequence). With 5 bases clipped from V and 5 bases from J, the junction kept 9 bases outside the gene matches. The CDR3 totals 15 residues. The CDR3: CASSGRDRVITEAFF. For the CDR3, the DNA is TGTGCCAGTAGTGGCCGGGACAGGGTTATAACTGAAGCTTTCTTT.

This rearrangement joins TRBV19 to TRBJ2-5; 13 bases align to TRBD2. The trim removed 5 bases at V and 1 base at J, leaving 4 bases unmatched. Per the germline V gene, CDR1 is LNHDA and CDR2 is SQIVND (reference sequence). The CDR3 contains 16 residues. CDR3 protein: CASSPGLAGAQETQYF. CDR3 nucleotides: TGTGCCAGTAGTCCCGGACTAGCGGGGGCCCAAGAGACCCAGTACTTC.

The chain's CDR3 is CASSLGVNTEAFF. The CDR3, as DNA: TGCGCCAGCAGCTTGGGCGTGAACACTGAAGCTTTCTTT. The chain has TRBV5-1 and TRBJ1-1, with unresolved D. V was pared by 0 bases and J by 0 bases, with 3 bases between. The CDR3 contains 13 residues. CDR1 is SGHRS, CDR2 YFSETQ, per germline.

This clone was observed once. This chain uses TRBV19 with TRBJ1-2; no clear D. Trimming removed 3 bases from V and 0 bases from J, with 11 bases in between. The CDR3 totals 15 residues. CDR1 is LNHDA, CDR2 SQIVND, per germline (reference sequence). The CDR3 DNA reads TGTGCCAGTAGTATGCCGAGACAAGCTAACTATGGCTACACCTTC. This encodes CASSMPRQANYGYTF.

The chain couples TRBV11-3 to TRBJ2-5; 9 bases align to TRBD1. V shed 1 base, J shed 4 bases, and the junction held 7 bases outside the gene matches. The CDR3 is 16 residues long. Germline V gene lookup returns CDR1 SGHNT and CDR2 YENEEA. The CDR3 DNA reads TGTGCCAGCAGCTTAGGGACAGGGGCCCCAGGAGAGACCCAGTACTTC. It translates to CASSLGTGAPGETQYF.

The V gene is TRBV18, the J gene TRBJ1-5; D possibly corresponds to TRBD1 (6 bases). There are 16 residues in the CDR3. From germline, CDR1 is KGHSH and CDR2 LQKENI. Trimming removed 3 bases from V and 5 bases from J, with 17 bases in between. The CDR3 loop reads CASSPPGHSSHQPQHF. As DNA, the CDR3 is TGTGCCAGCTCACCCCCGGGACATAGCTCCCATCAGCCCCAGCATTTT.

CDR3 in DNA: TGTGCCAGCAGCTTATTACCCAGGCACAATGAGCAGTTCTTC. This gives the protein CASSLLPRHNEQFF. The chain has TRBV7-6 and TRBJ2-1; D uncertain. The CDR3 loop spans 14 amino acids. V was cut by 2 bases and J by 5 bases, with 10 bases left in between. Germline V gene data show CDR1 as SGHVS and CDR2 as FNYEAQ.

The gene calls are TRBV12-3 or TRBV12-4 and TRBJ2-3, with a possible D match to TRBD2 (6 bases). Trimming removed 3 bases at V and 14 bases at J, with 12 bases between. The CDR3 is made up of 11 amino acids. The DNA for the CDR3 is TGTGCCAGCAGTTTTCCGGGAGCCCCGTATTTT. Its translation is CASSFPGAPYF.

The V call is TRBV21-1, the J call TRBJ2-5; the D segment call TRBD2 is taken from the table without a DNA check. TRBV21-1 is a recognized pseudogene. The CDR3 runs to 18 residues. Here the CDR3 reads CASSKVSSGGNPSETQYF. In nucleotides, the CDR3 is TGTGCCAGCAGCAAAGTGAGTAGCGGGGGGAACCCCAGTGAGACCCAGTACTTC.

The CDR3 sequence: CASSSSGGLNTGELFF. The CDR3 DNA is TGTGCCAGCAGCTCCTCGGGGGGGTTGAACACCGGGGAGCTGTTTTTT. V usage is TRBV7-3 and J usage is TRBJ2-2, with TRBD2 identical over 8 bases. CDR1 is SGHTA and CDR2 is FQGTGA in the germline V gene. The CDR3 has 16 residues. With 4 bases clipped from V and 1 base from J, the junction kept 5 bases outside the gene matches.

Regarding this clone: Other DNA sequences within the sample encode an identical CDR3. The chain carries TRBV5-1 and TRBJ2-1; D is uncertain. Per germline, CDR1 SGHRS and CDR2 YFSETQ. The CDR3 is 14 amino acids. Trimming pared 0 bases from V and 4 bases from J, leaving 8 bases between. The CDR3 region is CASSLGQNYNEQFF. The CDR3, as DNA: TGCGCCAGCAGCTTGGGCCAGAATTACAATGAGCAGTTCTTC.

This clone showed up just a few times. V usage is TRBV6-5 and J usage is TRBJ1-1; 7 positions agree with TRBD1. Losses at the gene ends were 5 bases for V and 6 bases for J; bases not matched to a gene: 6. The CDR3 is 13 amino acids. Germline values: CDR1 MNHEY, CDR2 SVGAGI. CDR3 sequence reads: CASSRRQGAEAFF. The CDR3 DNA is TGTGCCAGCAGTAGGAGGCAGGGGGCTGAAGCTTTCTTT.

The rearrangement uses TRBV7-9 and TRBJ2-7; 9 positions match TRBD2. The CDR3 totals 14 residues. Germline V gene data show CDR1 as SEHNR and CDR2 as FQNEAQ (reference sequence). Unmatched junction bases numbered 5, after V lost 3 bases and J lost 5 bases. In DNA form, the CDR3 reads TGTGCCAGCAGCTTCGGCGGGGGGGCCCACGAGCAGTACTTC. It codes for CASSFGGGAHEQYF.

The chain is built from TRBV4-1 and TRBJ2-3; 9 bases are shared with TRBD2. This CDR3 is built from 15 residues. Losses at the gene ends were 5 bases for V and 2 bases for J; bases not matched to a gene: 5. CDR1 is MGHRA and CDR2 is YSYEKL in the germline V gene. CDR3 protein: CASSSSGDITDTQYF. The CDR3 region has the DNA TGCGCCAGCAGCTCTAGCGGGGACATCACAGATACGCAGTATTTT.

CDR3 in amino acids: CASSSAGGANVLTF. The DNA for the CDR3 is TGTGCCAGCAGCTCGGCAGGGGGGGCCAACGTCCTGACTTTC. The chain joins TRBV7-2 to TRBJ2-6; tentative D call: TRBD1 (5 bases). Germline CDR1 reads SGHTA; CDR2 reads FQGNSA. The CDR3 is 14 amino acids. Trimming removed 4 bases at V and 4 bases at J, with 8 bases between.

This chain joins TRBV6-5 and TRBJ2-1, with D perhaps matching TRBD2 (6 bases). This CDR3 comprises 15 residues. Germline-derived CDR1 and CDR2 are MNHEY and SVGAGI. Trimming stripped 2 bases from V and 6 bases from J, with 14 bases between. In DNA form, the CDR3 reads TGTGCCAGCAGTTACCGAAATCTAGCGAGCAATGAGCAGTTCTTC. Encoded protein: CASSYRNLASNEQFF.

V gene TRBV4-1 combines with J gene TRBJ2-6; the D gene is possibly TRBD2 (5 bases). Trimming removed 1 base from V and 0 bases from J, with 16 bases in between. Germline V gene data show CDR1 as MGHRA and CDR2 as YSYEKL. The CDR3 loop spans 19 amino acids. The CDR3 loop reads CASSQGAGAVFSGANVLTF. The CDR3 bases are TGCGCCAGCAGCCAAGGTGCGGGTGCGGTGTTCTCTGGGGCCAACGTCCTGACTTTC.

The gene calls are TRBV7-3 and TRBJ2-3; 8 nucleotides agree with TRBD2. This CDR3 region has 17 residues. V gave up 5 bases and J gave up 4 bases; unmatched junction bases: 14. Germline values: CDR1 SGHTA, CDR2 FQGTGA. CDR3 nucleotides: TGTGCCAGCAGCCAGGGTCGCCGGGGGGGCCCCGCAGATACGCAGTATTTT. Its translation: CASSQGRRGGPADTQYF.